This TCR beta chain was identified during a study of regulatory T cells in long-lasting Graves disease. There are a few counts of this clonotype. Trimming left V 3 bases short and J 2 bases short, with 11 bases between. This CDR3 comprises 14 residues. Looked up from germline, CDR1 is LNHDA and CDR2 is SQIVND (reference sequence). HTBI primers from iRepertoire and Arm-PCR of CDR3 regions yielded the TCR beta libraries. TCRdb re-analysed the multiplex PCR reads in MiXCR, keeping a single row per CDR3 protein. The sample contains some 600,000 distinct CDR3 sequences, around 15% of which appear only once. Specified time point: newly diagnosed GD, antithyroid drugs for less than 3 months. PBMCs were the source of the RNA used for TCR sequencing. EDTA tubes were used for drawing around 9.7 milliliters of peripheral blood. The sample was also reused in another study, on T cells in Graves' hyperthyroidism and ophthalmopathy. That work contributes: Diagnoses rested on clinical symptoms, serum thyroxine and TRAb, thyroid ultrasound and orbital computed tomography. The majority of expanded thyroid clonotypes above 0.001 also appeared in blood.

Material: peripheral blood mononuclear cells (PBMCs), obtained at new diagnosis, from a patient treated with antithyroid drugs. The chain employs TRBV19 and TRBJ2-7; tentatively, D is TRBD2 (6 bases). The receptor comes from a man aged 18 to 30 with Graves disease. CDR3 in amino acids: CASSIGGSPYEQYF. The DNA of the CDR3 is TGTGCCAGTAGTATCGGGGGAAGCCCCTACGAGCAGTACTTC.